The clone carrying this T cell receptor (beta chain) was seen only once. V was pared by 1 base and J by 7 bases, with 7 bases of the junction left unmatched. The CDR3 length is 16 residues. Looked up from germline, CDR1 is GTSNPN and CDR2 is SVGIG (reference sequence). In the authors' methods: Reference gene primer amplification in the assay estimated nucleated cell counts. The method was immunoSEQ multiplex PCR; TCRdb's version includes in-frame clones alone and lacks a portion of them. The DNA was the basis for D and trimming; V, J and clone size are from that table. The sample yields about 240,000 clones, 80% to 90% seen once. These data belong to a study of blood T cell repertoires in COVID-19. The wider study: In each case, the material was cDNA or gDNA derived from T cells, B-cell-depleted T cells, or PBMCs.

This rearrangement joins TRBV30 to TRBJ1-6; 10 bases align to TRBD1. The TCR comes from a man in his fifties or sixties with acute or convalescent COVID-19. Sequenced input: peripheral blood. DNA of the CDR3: TGTGCCTGGAGTGATCCAGACAGGGGGCTAAATTCACCCCTCCACTTT. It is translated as CAWSDPDRGLNSPLHF.